These 28 T cell receptor beta chains were all obtained from the same sample, sequenced in a study of control samples from healthy donors and cancer patients. Sequencing used immunoSEQ multiplex PCR; TCRdb keeps in-frame clones, though not all of them. The sample yields roughly 120,000 clones, about 87% seen once. Material for sequencing was blood. The source of these receptors is a man between 40 and 49 years old in good health.

The chain recombines TRBV14 with TRBJ2-5; D not resolved. The CDR3 runs 14 residues. V lost 5 bases and J 5 bases, leaving 15 bases between the germline ends. Germline CDR1 is SGHDN and CDR2 is FVKESK. The CDR3: CASSAYSTRETQYF. The DNA of the CDR3 is TGTGCCAGCAGCGCCTACAGCACTCGGGAGACCCAGTACTTC. The variable domain in full, with the rest retrieved from reference TRBV14 and TRBJ2-5, is EAGVTQFPSHSVIEKGQTVTLRCDPISGHDNLYWYRRVMGKEIKFLLHFVKESKQDESGMPNNRFLAERTGGTYSTLKVQPAELEDSGVYFCASSAYSTRETQYFGPGTRLLVL.

This clone was found once. The rearrangement links TRBV5-1 to TRBJ2-3; D unclear. Germline V gene lookup returns CDR1 SGHRS and CDR2 YFSETQ. V lost 4 bases to trimming and J lost 2 bases, with 8 bases between them. The CDR3 is 13 amino acids. Written as DNA, the CDR3 is TGCGCCAGCAGCGAGACAACCACAGATACGCAGTATTTT. Protein sequence: CASSETTTDTQYF.

This rearrangement joins TRBV4-2 to TRBJ2-6; the D is unclear. Germline-derived CDR1 and CDR2 are LGHNA and YNFKEQ. The V end was cut by 3 bases, the J end by 1 base, with 10 bases between. The CDR3 has 16 amino acids. This CDR3 is CASSQDVGSGANVLTF. In DNA, the CDR3 is TGTGCCAGCAGCCAGGACGTAGGGTCTGGGGCCAACGTCCTGACTTTC.

This clone has only one observation. The chain employs TRBV13 and TRBJ1-6; 10 bases match TRBD1. V shed 4 bases and J 9 bases; nucleotides not matched to a gene: 6. There are 15 residues in the CDR3. CDR1 is PRHDT, CDR2 FYEKMQ, per germline (reference sequence). The CDR3 DNA reads TGTGCCAGCAGCTCGACAGGGGGCGCAGTTTCACCCCTCCACTTT. It translates to CASSSTGGAVSPLHF.

V is TRBV2 and J is TRBJ1-2, with D unresolved. Germline CDR1 and CDR2: SNHLY and FYNNEI. The CDR3 sequence is 17 residues long. Trimming left V 8 bases short and J 4 bases short, with 26 bases between. CDR3 loop: CASLKKVRETPSYGYTF. In DNA, the CDR3 is TGTGCCAGCCTAAAAAAAGTTCGGGAAACTCCATCCTATGGCTACACCTTC.

The rearrangement uses TRBV6-1 and TRBJ1-6; no definite D call. The CDR3 has 19 residues. Trimming took off 1 base at V and 1 base at J, with 17 bases between the two ends. Germline assignment: CDR1 MNHNS and CDR2 SASEGT. The CDR3 DNA reads TGTGCCAGCAGTGAAGGAGAAGGGTGGTTAAGGTCCTATAATTCACCCCTCCACTTT. It yields the protein CASSEGEGWLRSYNSPLHF.

The chain joins TRBV14 to TRBJ1-1; 9 bases are shared with TRBD1. Trimming cost V 4 bases and J 4 bases; bases outside gene matches: 7. Per germline, CDR1 SGHDN and CDR2 FVKESK. This CDR3 has 15 residues. The CDR3 DNA reads TGTGCCAGCAGCCCGTTAATGACAGGGGGCACTGAAGCTTTCTTT. It specifies CASSPLMTGGTEAFF.

This clone was seen more than once but under ten times. The chain is built from TRBV19 and TRBJ2-1; no firm D call. Trimming removed 1 base at V and 6 bases at J, with 13 bases between. Germline CDR1 and CDR2: LNHDA and SQIVND (reference sequence). The CDR3 has 15 residues. CDR3 in amino acids: CASSIVGTAPNEQFF. The CDR3 DNA reads TGTGCCAGTAGTATAGTAGGAACCGCTCCCAATGAGCAGTTCTTC.

CDR3 in DNA: TGTGCCACCAGCAGAGACAGGGTGAACACTGAAGCTTTCTTT. Encoded protein: CATSRDRVNTEAFF. The V and J genes are TRBV15 and TRBJ1-1; the D gene is possibly TRBD1 (5 bases). Trimming took off 0 bases at V and 0 bases at J, with 5 bases between the two ends. The CDR3 is made up of 14 amino acids. CDR1 LNHNV and CDR2 YYDKDF come from the germline V gene (reference sequence).

This sequence joins TRBV6-6 and TRBJ1-1; D remains unclear. From germline, CDR1 is MNHNY and CDR2 SVGAGI (reference sequence). Trimming removed 2 bases at V and 1 base at J, with 8 bases between. There are 14 residues in the CDR3. The CDR3, as DNA: TGTGCCAGCAGTTACCCACGACCGAACACTGAAGCTTTCTTT. Residues: CASSYPRPNTEAFF.

This clone was counted between two and nine times. V and J are TRBV6-1 and TRBJ1-1; 8 bases match TRBD1. V shed 2 bases and J 2 bases; nucleotides not matched to a gene: 4. The V gene's germline CDR1 is MNHNS and CDR2 SASEGT. The CDR3 consists of 15 residues. CDR3 DNA sequence: TGTGCCAGCAGTGAAATCGGGACAGGCAACACTGAAGCTTTCTTT. It translates to CASSEIGTGNTEAFF.

CDR3: CSVESDWGQSDGYTF. The CDR3 DNA follows: TGCAGCGTTGAATCAGATTGGGGACAGTCGGATGGCTACACCTTC. This rearrangement joins TRBV29-1 to TRBJ1-2, with 7 nucleotides matching TRBD1. The CDR3 loop spans 15 amino acids. The trim removed 2 bases at V and 6 bases at J, leaving 12 bases unmatched. CDR1 SQVTM and CDR2 ANQGSEA come from the germline V gene.

The rearrangement links TRBV2 to TRBJ2-7, with TRBD2 identical over 11 bases. This CDR3 contains 15 residues. CDR1 is SNHLY and CDR2 is FYNNEI in the germline V gene. Trimming removed 6 bases from V and 2 bases from J; junction bases left unmatched: 6. The CDR3 here is CASSATSGGTYEQYF. The CDR3 DNA reads TGTGCCAGCAGCGCAACTAGCGGGGGAACCTACGAGCAGTACTTC.

The chain joins TRBV7-8 to TRBJ2-5; no reliable D call. The length of the CDR3 is 12 residues. Trimming left V 5 bases short and J 11 bases short, with 15 bases between. Per germline, CDR1 SGHVS and CDR2 FQNEAQ. CDR3 in DNA: TGTGCCAGCAGCCCCTCGACTCCTACTCAGTACTTC. Its translation is CASSPSTPTQYF.

The genes are TRBV7-9 and TRBJ1-5; D not resolved. Trimming cost V 4 bases and J 2 bases, with 9 bases left between them. The CDR3 totals 14 residues. Germline CDR1 is SEHNR and CDR2 is FQNEAQ (reference sequence). Written as DNA, the CDR3 is TGTGCCAGCAGCTCCTCCGACGGCAATCAGCCCCAGCATTTT. It encodes CASSSSDGNQPQHF.

This chain connects TRBV6-1 to TRBJ1-4; no clear D. This CDR3 region has 16 residues. Germline V gene sequence: CDR1 MNHNS, CDR2 SASEGT. Deletions cut 1 base from V and 3 bases from J, with 12 bases between. CDR3 sequence: CASSEGYLYPNEKLFF. Written as DNA, the CDR3 is TGTGCCAGCAGTGAAGGCTACCTCTACCCTAATGAAAAACTGTTTTTT.

This sequence joins TRBV2 and TRBJ1-5; possible D gene TRBD1, 6 bases. The CDR3 is 15 residues long. V lost 4 bases and J lost 7, with 17 bases in between. CDR1 is SNHLY, CDR2 FYNNEI, per germline. The CDR3: CASSAVTGLGQPQHF. The DNA for the CDR3 is TGTGCCAGCAGTGCTGTAACAGGGTTAGGGCAGCCCCAGCATTTT.

About this clone itself: In the same sample, other DNA sequences code for this CDR3. The gene calls are TRBV2 and TRBJ2-2; 15 nucleotides match TRBD2. With 7 bases clipped from V and 2 bases from J, the junction kept 11 bases outside the gene matches. CDR1 is SNHLY and CDR2 is FYNNEI in the germline V gene. This CDR3 comprises 19 residues. In DNA form, the CDR3 reads TGTGCCAGCATCCCAGGGGGACTAGCGGGGGGCCTTAACACCGGGGAGCTGTTTTTT. Translated: CASIPGGLAGGLNTGELFF. Full variable domain (remainder filled in from reference TRBV2 and TRBJ2-2): EPEVTQTPSHQVTQMGQEVILRCVPISNHLYFYWYRQILGQKVEFLVSFYNNEISEKSEIFDDQFSVERPDGSNFTLKIRSTKLEDSAMYFCASIPGGLAGGLNTGELFFGEGSRLTVL.

This clone was found once. The J gene is TRBJ1-5, the V gene TRBV7-9; a weak D match, TRBD1 (5 bases). CDR3 size: 16 residues. The V end was cut by 1 base, the J end by 4 bases, with 14 bases between. Germline V gives CDR1 SEHNR, CDR2 FQNEAQ (reference sequence). The CDR3 protein is CASSLVGRGENQPQHF. Written as DNA, the CDR3 is TGTGCCAGCAGCTTAGTTGGTCGGGGGGAAAATCAGCCCCAGCATTTT. Full variable domain (rest looked up from reference TRBV7-9 and TRBJ1-5): DTGVSQNPRHKITKRGQNVTFRCDPISEHNRLYWYRQTLGQGPEFLTYFQNEAQLEKSRLLSDRFSAERPKGSFSTLEIQRTEQGDSAMYLCASSLVGRGENQPQHFGDGTRLSIL.

The chain is built from TRBV29-1 and TRBJ1-1; 7 bases match TRBD1. The V gene's germline CDR1 is SQVTM and CDR2 ANQGSEA. V lost 0 bases to trimming and J lost 10 bases; unmatched junction nucleotides: 14. CDR3 length: 15 amino acids. CDR3 sequence (DNA): TGCAGCGTTGAAGAAGGACGGCGACAGGGCGATGGAGCTTTCTTT. Translation gives CSVEEGRRQGDGAFF. The full variable domain, rest sourced from reference TRBV29-1 and TRBJ1-1, is SAVISQKPSRDICQRGTSLTIQCQVDSQVTMMFWYRQQPGQSLTLIATANQGSEATYESGFVIDKFPISRPNLTFSTLTVSNMSPEDSSIYLCSVEEGRRQGDGAFFGQGTRLTVV.

The chain employs TRBV7-9 and TRBJ1-1; 7 nucleotides match TRBD1. There are 15 residues in the CDR3. Germline V gene lookup returns CDR1 SEHNR and CDR2 FQNEAQ (reference sequence). Trimming at V came to 4 bases and at J to 5 bases, leaving 10 bases not matched to a gene. The CDR3 sequence: CASSYRQGGKTEAFF. The DNA of the CDR3 is TGTGCCAGCAGCTACAGACAGGGAGGAAAGACTGAAGCTTTCTTT.

The rearrangement links TRBV6-4 to TRBJ1-2; the D gene is possibly TRBD1 (5 bases). V was pared by 7 bases and J by 5 bases, with 11 bases between. This CDR3 region has 12 residues. Germline V gene lookup returns CDR1 MRHNA and CDR2 SNTAGT. The CDR3 nucleotides are TGTGCCAGCACAAGGGGTGTATATGGCTACACCTTC. Translation: CASTRGVYGYTF.

V usage is TRBV25-1 and J usage is TRBJ2-1; TRBD1 agrees at 12 bases. The CDR3 is 15 residues long. Per germline, CDR1 MGHDK and CDR2 SYGVNS. Losses at the gene ends were 5 bases for V and 9 bases for J; bases not matched to a gene: 8. The CDR3 DNA sequence: TGTGCCAGCAGTCTATGGGACAGGGGGCGCCTTGAGCAGTTCTTC. It encodes CASSLWDRGRLEQFF.

J is TRBJ1-2 and V is TRBV5-1; D not resolved. The CDR3 length is 15 residues. Germline CDR1 reads SGHRS; CDR2 reads YFSETQ. Trimming took off 0 bases at V and 2 bases at J, with 11 bases between the two ends. CDR3 nucleotides: TGCGCCAGCAGCTTGGAGTGGGGTCAGAACTATGGCTACACCTTC. This codes for CASSLEWGQNYGYTF.

The chain joins TRBV19 to TRBJ1-6; D gene uncertain. V was shortened by 6 bases and J by 9 bases, with 12 bases between the two germline ends. CDR3 size: 13 residues. Looked up from germline, CDR1 is LNHDA and CDR2 is SQIVND (reference sequence). CDR3 sequence: CASSQKGFSPLHF. The CDR3 bases are TGTGCCAGTAGCCAAAAAGGGTTTTCACCCCTCCACTTT.

This clone occurred once. This sequence joins TRBV10-3 and TRBJ2-7, with TRBD1 matching over 9 bases. There are 13 residues in the CDR3. V trimming: 5 bases; J trimming: 5 bases; junction bases outside the gene matches: 4. Germline values: CDR1 ENHRY, CDR2 SYGVKD. CDR3 region: CAISRTGEDEQYF. In nucleotides, the CDR3 is TGTGCCATCAGTCGGACAGGGGAAGACGAGCAGTACTTC.

The table lists this clone with a few counts. The J gene is TRBJ2-5, the V gene TRBV10-1; D might be TRBD2 (6 bases). The CDR3 extends over 13 amino acids. CDR1 is WNHNN and CDR2 is SYGVQD in the germline V gene (reference sequence). Between the trimmed V and J ends, which lost 0 bases and 7 bases, there was a span of 9 bases. Here the CDR3 DNA reads TGCGCCAGCAGTGAGTCTGGGCGGGGGACCCAGTACTTC. This translates into CASSESGRGTQYF.

This chain joins TRBV10-1 and TRBJ2-3, with 8 positions matching TRBD2. Germline assignment: CDR1 WNHNN and CDR2 SYGVQD (reference sequence). Germline trimming cut 3 bases from V and 7 bases from J; bases unmatched to any gene: 3. There are 13 residues in the CDR3. The CDR3 reads CASSDSGANTQYF. CDR3 in DNA: TGCGCCAGCAGTGATAGCGGGGCAAATACGCAGTATTTT.